This paragraph covers one T cell receptor beta chain sequence. Between the trimmed V and J ends, which lost 0 bases and 1 base, there was a span of 12 bases. The germline CDR1 and CDR2 sequences are SGHRS and YFSETQ. CDR3 length: 16 amino acids. This record comes from a study of T cell changes during pregnancy in multiple sclerosis. TCRdb's copy holds only in-frame clones and misses some; the assay was immunoSEQ multiplex PCR. The data contain roughly 110,000 clones, 80% to 95% of them singletons. This material consisted of peripheral blood, taken after pregnancy. The chain employs TRBV5-1 and TRBJ2-3; perhaps TRBD1 as D (5 bases). The clonotype was recovered from a female donor with multiple sclerosis, enrolled in a pregnancy study. The CDR3 protein is CASSLVGVVRTDTQYF. The CDR3 nucleotides are TGCGCCAGCAGCTTGGTAGGGGTGGTGCGCACAGATACGCAGTATTTT.